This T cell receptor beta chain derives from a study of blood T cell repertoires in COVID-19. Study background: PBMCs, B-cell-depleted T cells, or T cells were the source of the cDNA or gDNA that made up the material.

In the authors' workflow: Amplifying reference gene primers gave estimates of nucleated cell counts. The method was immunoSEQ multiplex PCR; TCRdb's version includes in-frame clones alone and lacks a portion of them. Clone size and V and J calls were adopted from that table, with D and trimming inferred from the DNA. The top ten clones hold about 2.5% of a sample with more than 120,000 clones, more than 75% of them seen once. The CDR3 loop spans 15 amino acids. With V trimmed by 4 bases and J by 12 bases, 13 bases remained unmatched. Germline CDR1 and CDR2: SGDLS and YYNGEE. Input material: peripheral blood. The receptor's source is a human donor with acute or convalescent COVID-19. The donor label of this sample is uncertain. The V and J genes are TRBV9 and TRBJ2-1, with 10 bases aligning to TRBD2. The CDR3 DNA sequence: TGTGCCAGCAGCCCAGACCTAGCGGGAGAACGGGGGCAGTTCTTC. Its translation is CASSPDLAGERGQFF.